One sample yielded the 21 T cell receptor beta chains listed below, sequenced in a study of T-cell memory formation after mild COVID-19. TCRdb itself ran the 5' RACE reads through MiXCR, one entry per CDR3 protein. The sample lists about 100,000 distinct CDR3 sequences; 11% were seen once. Material for sequencing was PBMCs or a T cell subset sorted from them (not recorded which). These receptors came from a man aged 18 to 35 who had mild COVID-19 (a few samples of this study predate the infection). Cell type and time point are not known.

The chain recombines TRBV5-1 with TRBJ2-1; weak D call: TRBD2 (6 bases). Germline CDR1 SGHRS, CDR2 YFSETQ. The CDR3 extends over 18 amino acids. V shed 0 bases and J shed 4 bases, with 20 bases lying between them. The CDR3 reads CASSLADGGGTEYNEQFF. CDR3 nucleotide sequence: TGCGCCAGCAGCTTGGCCGATGGAGGTGGGACTGAGTACAATGAGCAGTTCTTC. The full variable domain, completed using reference TRBV5-1 and TRBJ2-1, is KAGVTQTPRYLIKTRGQQVTLSCSPISGHRSVSWYQQTPGQGLQFLFEYFSETQRNKGNFPGRFSGRQFSNSRSEMNVSTLELGDSALYLCASSLADGGGTEYNEQFFGPGTRLTVL.

This clonotype was detected a few times. The rearrangement uses TRBV29-1 and TRBJ1-3; the D is unclear. From germline, CDR1 is SQVTM and CDR2 ANQGSEA. Trimming left V 4 bases short and J 4 bases short, with 8 bases between. The CDR3 is made up of 12 amino acids. CDR3 loop: CSVVSAGNTIYF. As DNA, the CDR3 is TGCAGCGTTGTATCGGCGGGAAACACCATATATTTT.

This clonotype was counted a few times. The chain couples TRBV14 to TRBJ1-1; 7 positions agree with TRBD1. The CDR3 runs to 14 residues. Germline V gene data show CDR1 as SGHDN and CDR2 as FVKESK. The V segment lost 4 bases and the J segment 1 base; nucleotides outside the gene matches: 3. CDR3 bases: TGTGCCAGCAGCCGGAGGACAGGGAACACTGAAGCTTTCTTT. Its translation: CASSRRTGNTEAFF.

This sequence joins TRBV5-1 and TRBJ2-5; D is unclear. V was trimmed by 2 bases and J by 2 bases, leaving 19 bases between them. Germline V gene sequence: CDR1 SGHRS, CDR2 YFSETQ. The CDR3 consists of 17 residues. The CDR3 DNA follows: TGCGCCAGCAGCTTTTCCACCGTCACCAGGAGTCAAGAGACCCAGTACTTC. Residues: CASSFSTVTRSQETQYF. Full variable domain (rest looked up from reference TRBV5-1 and TRBJ2-5): KAGVTQTPRYLIKTRGQQVTLSCSPISGHRSVSWYQQTPGQGLQFLFEYFSETQRNKGNFPGRFSGRQFSNSRSEMNVSTLELGDSALYLCASSFSTVTRSQETQYFGPGTRLLVL.

The sample holds a few counts of this clonotype. The CDR3 reads CSARDRLAGGQETQYF. The CDR3, as DNA: TGCAGTGCTAGAGATCGGCTAGCGGGGGGACAAGAGACCCAGTACTTC. The rearrangement uses TRBV20-1 and TRBJ2-5; 11 bases align to TRBD2. Trimming at V came to 0 bases and at J to 2 bases, leaving 5 bases not matched to a gene. The germline CDR1 and CDR2 sequences are DFQATT and SNEGSKA (reference sequence). The CDR3 consists of 16 residues.

This clonotype came up many times. The rearrangement links TRBV7-9 to TRBJ2-1, with D unresolved. There are 12 residues in the CDR3. Trimming left V 1 base short and J 7 bases short, with 5 bases between. Germline assignment: CDR1 SEHNR and CDR2 FQNEAQ (reference sequence). CDR3 residues: CASSLGVNEQFF. In DNA form, the CDR3 reads TGTGCCAGCAGCTTAGGTGTTAATGAGCAGTTCTTC.

The sample holds a few counts of this clonotype. Here the CDR3 reads CASSLLGGTGELFF. The CDR3 nucleotides are TGTGCCAGCAGTTTACTGGGGGGCACCGGGGAGCTGTTTTTT. The chain has TRBV27 and TRBJ2-2; weak D call: TRBD2 (6 bases). The CDR3 sequence is 14 residues long. Germline assignment: CDR1 MNHEY and CDR2 SMNVEV (reference sequence). Trimming shortened V by 2 bases and J by 4 bases, and 8 bases separated the two germline ends.

This chain links TRBV11-2 with TRBJ2-2; a weak D match, TRBD1 (5 bases). V was clipped by 7 bases and J by 1 base, with 16 bases between them. CDR3 size: 16 residues. The V gene's germline CDR1 is SGHAT and CDR2 FQNNGV. The CDR3 DNA follows: TGTGCCAGCACCCCCACGGGCAGGGTGAACACCGGGGAGCTGTTTTTT. Its protein is CASTPTGRVNTGELFF.

This clonotype was counted at least ten times. The rearrangement links TRBV13 to TRBJ2-1; 10 bases are shared with TRBD1. The CDR3 covers 15 residues. Losses at the gene ends were 1 base for V and 11 bases for J; bases not matched to a gene: 8. CDR1 and CDR2 (germline): PRHDT, FYEKMQ (reference sequence). The CDR3: CASSLETGTGEKQFF. The CDR3 DNA is TGTGCCAGCAGCTTAGAAACCGGGACAGGGGAGAAGCAGTTCTTC.

The CDR3 DNA sequence: TGTGCCAGCAGTCCACGTTGGGGACTGAACACTGAAGCTTTCTTT. This gives the protein CASSPRWGLNTEAFF. This chain joins TRBV12-3 or TRBV12-4 and TRBJ1-1; D may be TRBD1 (5 bases). CDR3 length: 15 residues. Trimming shortened V by 5 bases and J by 0 bases, and 13 bases separated the two germline ends.

This clonotype was detected many times. The rearrangement links TRBV29-1 to TRBJ2-3; the D gene is possibly TRBD1 (6 bases). Germline CDR1 SQVTM, CDR2 ANQGSEA. The CDR3 spans 13 residues. Trimming took off 3 bases at V and 3 bases at J, with 10 bases between the two ends. The CDR3 DNA sequence: TGCAGCGTTGAGACAGGTTTGACAGATACGCAGTATTTT. Its translation: CSVETGLTDTQYF.

This chain connects TRBV6-6 to TRBJ1-5; TRBD1 aligns across 11 bases. CDR1 MNHNY and CDR2 SVGAGI come from the germline V gene (reference sequence). This CDR3 is 16 amino acids long. Trimming removed 5 bases from V and 7 bases from J; junction bases left unmatched: 10. The CDR3 sequence: CASSEPDRGRKQPQHF. The CDR3 coding sequence is TGTGCCAGCAGTGAGCCGGACAGGGGGCGAAAACAGCCCCAGCATTTT.

This clonotype showed up just a few times. This chain links TRBV7-8 with TRBJ2-2; 7 bases are a match to TRBD1. With V trimmed by 5 bases and J by 0 bases, 3 bases remained unmatched. The CDR3 length is 15 residues. Germline assignment: CDR1 SGHVS and CDR2 FQNEAQ. This CDR3 reads CASSPGQTNTGELFF. The CDR3 nucleotides are TGTGCCAGCAGCCCGGGACAGACGAACACCGGGGAGCTGTTTTTT. Full variable domain (remainder filled in from reference TRBV7-8 and TRBJ2-2): GAGVSQSPRYKVAKRGQDVALRCDPISGHVSLFWYQQALGQGPEFLTYFQNEAQLDKSGLPSDRFFAERPEGSVSTLKIQRTQQEDSAVYLCASSPGQTNTGELFFGEGSRLTVL.

The V gene is TRBV13, the J gene TRBJ2-1; tentative D call: TRBD1 (6 bases). The V gene's germline CDR1 is PRHDT and CDR2 FYEKMQ (reference sequence). The CDR3 runs 15 residues. V was trimmed by 5 bases and J by 0 bases, leaving 11 bases between them. This CDR3 reads CASSGRGISYNEQFF. For the CDR3, the DNA is TGTGCCAGCAGCGGCAGGGGTATCTCCTACAATGAGCAGTTCTTC.

In this sample, this clonotype turned up many times. The chain uses TRBV7-8 and TRBJ2-5; 12 bases align to TRBD2. V dropped 5 bases and J dropped 4; count of bases not matched to a gene: 5. Germline CDR1 SGHVS, CDR2 FQNEAQ. This CDR3 comprises 15 residues. The CDR3 DNA reads as TGTGCCAGCAGCAAACGGACTAGCGGGGTAGAGACCCAGTACTTC. Translation: CASSKRTSGVETQYF. The full variable domain, completed using reference TRBV7-8 and TRBJ2-5, is GAGVSQSPRYKVAKRGQDVALRCDPISGHVSLFWYQQALGQGPEFLTYFQNEAQLDKSGLPSDRFFAERPEGSVSTLKIQRTQQEDSAVYLCASSKRTSGVETQYFGPGTRLLVL.

This clonotype showed up just a few times. The rearrangement joins TRBV5-6 to TRBJ1-2, with 9 bases lining up with TRBD1. CDR1 is SGHDT, CDR2 YYEEEE, per germline. The junction had 14 bases not matched to a gene; V was cut back by 4 bases and J by 4 bases. This CDR3 region has 17 residues. The CDR3 loop reads CASSLGTGSFVGYGYTF. The CDR3 region has the DNA TGTGCCAGCAGCCTCGGGACAGGGTCTTTTGTCGGCTATGGCTACACCTTC.

This chain uses TRBV29-1 with TRBJ1-2; 7 bases agree with TRBD1. Germline CDR1 reads SQVTM; CDR2 reads ANQGSEA. V was pared by 3 bases and J by 5 bases, with 3 bases of the junction left unmatched. The CDR3 has 12 amino acids. The CDR3 DNA reads as TGCAGCGTTGATCGACAGGGTTATGGCTACACCTTC. Its translation is CSVDRQGYGYTF. Variable domain in full (rest from reference TRBV29-1 and TRBJ1-2): SAVISQKPSRDICQRGTSLTIQCQVDSQVTMMFWYRQQPGQSLTLIATANQGSEATYESGFVIDKFPISRPNLTFSTLTVSNMSPEDSSIYLCSVDRQGYGYTFGSGTRLTVV.

The J gene is TRBJ1-1, the V gene TRBV7-8; D uncertain. This CDR3 has 13 residues. The germline V gene encodes CDR1 SGHVS and CDR2 FQNEAQ. V shed 3 bases and J shed 4 bases, with 9 bases lying between them. The CDR3 sequence: CASSFGRVTEAFF. The CDR3 region has the DNA TGTGCCAGCAGCTTTGGACGGGTCACTGAAGCTTTCTTT.

The J gene is TRBJ2-1, the V gene TRBV4-1; D is unclear. Germline CDR1 is MGHRA and CDR2 is YSYEKL. Trimming shortened V by 0 bases and J by 9 bases, and 6 bases separated the two germline ends. The CDR3 is 12 amino acids. The CDR3 loop is CASSQEPSEQFF. In DNA, the CDR3 is TGCGCCAGCAGCCAAGAGCCGAGTGAGCAGTTCTTC.

This rearrangement joins TRBV3-1 to TRBJ2-7, with D perhaps matching TRBD2 (5 bases). V was pared by 8 bases and J by 3 bases, with 8 bases between. CDR1 and CDR2 from the germline V gene are LGHDT and YNNKEL (reference sequence). The CDR3 runs 11 residues. As DNA, the CDR3 is TGTGCCAGCCGCCGGGGCTACGAGCAGTACTTC. It specifies CASRRGYEQYF.

This clonotype was seen more than once but under ten times. CDR3 loop: CATSDRGEGRARTDTQYF. CDR3 bases: TGTGCCACCAGTGATCGGGGGGAAGGAAGGGCCCGAACAGATACGCAGTATTTT. The J gene is TRBJ2-3, the V gene TRBV24-1, with 7 bases identical to TRBD2. Germline CDR1 reads KGHDR; CDR2 reads SFDVKD. V was clipped by 3 bases and J by 3 bases; unmatched bases: 14. This CDR3 is 18 amino acids long.